These 29 T cell receptor beta chains were sequenced from one sample in a study of response to subunit inactivated influenza vaccine. TCRdb reprocessed the RT-PCR reads with MiXCR, giving one entry per CDR3 protein. The sample includes 700,000 to 900,000 distinct CDR3 sequences, around 20% seen only once; the top ten take about 10%. Sequencing was performed on PBMCs from blood, taken roughly 5 days after vaccination. All receptors come from a man aged 45-65 years who received an inactivated influenza vaccine.

The table lists this clonotype with a few counts. The V and J genes are TRBV29-1 and TRBJ2-3; 13 nucleotides match TRBD2. The CDR3 covers 15 residues. The germline CDR1 and CDR2 sequences are SQVTM and ANQGSEA. Losses at the gene ends were 6 bases for V and 1 base for J; bases not matched to a gene: 4. DNA for the CDR3: TGCAGCGTCCCGGGACTAGCGGGACGCACAGATACGCAGTATTTT. Translating it yields CSVPGLAGRTDTQYF.

The chain combines TRBV5-1 with TRBJ2-3; 7 bases line up with TRBD1. There are 17 residues in the CDR3. Germline values: CDR1 SGHRS, CDR2 YFSETQ. With V trimmed by 0 bases and J by 2 bases, 9 bases remained unmatched. The CDR3 here is CASSLAARTGTTDTQYF. DNA for the CDR3: TGCGCCAGCAGCTTGGCCGCCCGGACAGGAACCACAGATACGCAGTATTTT.

This rearrangement joins TRBV20-1 to TRBJ2-3; tentative D call: TRBD1 (6 bases). The CDR3 consists of 17 residues. From germline, CDR1 is DFQATT and CDR2 SNEGSKA (reference sequence). Trimming took off 1 base at V and 2 bases at J, with 19 bases between the two ends. In DNA form, the CDR3 reads TGCAGTGCTAGAGGGAATACCGGGACAACCGCCACAGATACGCAGTATTTT. Translated, it gives CSARGNTGTTATDTQYF.

The chain combines TRBV12-3 or TRBV12-4 with TRBJ1-1; D is ambiguous. There are 12 residues in the CDR3. Trimming removed 4 bases at V and 7 bases at J, with 10 bases between. CDR3 sequence: CASSYGWGEAFF. CDR3 bases: TGTGCCAGCAGTTACGGGTGGGGTGAAGCTTTCTTT.

In its sample, this clonotype was seen a few times. V gene TRBV11-1 combines with J gene TRBJ2-1, with 8 bases that match TRBD2. Germline loops: CDR1 SGHAT, CDR2 FQDESV (reference sequence). The CDR3 contains 19 residues. Trimming at V came to 5 bases and at J to 9 bases, leaving 24 bases not matched to a gene. The CDR3 DNA reads as TGTGCCAGCAGCCGGAGGGTTCAGGGTAGCGGGACGAAACGGACTGAGCAGTTCTTC. It codes for CASSRRVQGSGTKRTEQFF. Full variable domain (remainder filled in from reference TRBV11-1 and TRBJ2-1): EAEVAQSPRYKITEKSQAVAFWCDPISGHATLYWYRQILGQGPELLVQFQDESVVDDSQLPKDRFSAERLKGVDSTLKIQPAELGDSAMYLCASSRRVQGSGTKRTEQFFGPGTRLTVL.

This clonotype was seen more than once but under ten times. V is TRBV7-7 and J is TRBJ2-3, with D unresolved. Germline CDR1 is SSHAT and CDR2 is FNYEAQ (reference sequence). V lost 6 bases, J lost 3 bases, and 16 bases lay in between. The CDR3 contains 15 residues. The CDR3 sequence is CASSRTVDRTDTQYF. In DNA, the CDR3 is TGTGCCAGCAGTAGGACGGTGGATCGAACAGATACGCAGTATTTT.

The rearrangement uses TRBV6-1 and TRBJ2-7; 13 nucleotides line up with TRBD2. V lost 6 bases, J lost 6 bases, and 17 bases stayed unmatched. The CDR3 loop spans 18 amino acids. CDR1 and CDR2 (germline): MNHNS, SASEGT. The CDR3 protein is CASRRTGTSGILVGEQYF. DNA of the CDR3: TGTGCCAGCAGACGGACCGGGACTAGCGGGATTCTAGTCGGCGAGCAGTACTTC.

The chain is built from TRBV28 and TRBJ2-7; D remains ambiguous. CDR3 size: 13 residues. Trimming cost V 2 bases and J 6 bases, with 11 bases left between them. Germline V gives CDR1 MDHEN, CDR2 SYDVKM. The CDR3 sequence is CASSLLIASEQYF. The CDR3 DNA follows: TGTGCCAGCAGTTTACTTATCGCCTCCGAGCAGTACTTC.

The chain combines TRBV4-3 with TRBJ2-1, with 12 bases identical to TRBD2. The ends lost 3 bases at V and 15 bases at J; junction bases unmatched: 6. The germline gives CDR1 LGHNA, CDR2 YSLEER. This CDR3 has 13 amino acids. The CDR3 loop is CASSQTSGGLRFF. CDR3 coding DNA: TGCGCCAGCAGCCAGACTAGCGGGGGTTTGCGGTTCTTC.

This clonotype was seen a few times. The chain has TRBV20-1 and TRBJ2-1, with D hard to call. This CDR3 is built from 12 residues. V lost 0 bases to trimming and J lost 15 bases, with 15 bases between them. Germline assignment: CDR1 DFQATT and CDR2 SNEGSKA (reference sequence). Here the CDR3 reads CSARDLDLSPFF. The CDR3, as DNA: TGCAGTGCTAGAGATCTGGACCTCAGCCCGTTCTTC.

V usage is TRBV11-3 and J usage is TRBJ2-1, with 8 bases fitting TRBD1. Germline assignment: CDR1 SGHNT and CDR2 YENEEA. The CDR3 loop spans 14 amino acids. Trimming cost V 5 bases and J 5 bases; bases outside gene matches: 5. CDR3 nucleotides: TGTGCCAGCAGCGAACGGACAGGGAACAATGAGCAGTTCTTC. It is translated as CASSERTGNNEQFF. Full variable domain (missing parts from reference TRBV11-3 and TRBJ2-1): EAGVVQSPRYKIIEKKQPVAFWCNPISGHNTLYWYLQNLGQGPELLIRYENEEAVDDSQLPKDRFSAERLKGVDSTLKIQPAELGDSAVYLCASSERTGNNEQFFGPGTRLTVL.

This clonotype was seen a handful of times. The rearrangement links TRBV20-1 to TRBJ2-7, with D possibly TRBD1 on 5 matching bases. The CDR3 loop spans 11 amino acids. The V gene lost 0 bases and the J gene lost 10 bases, with 10 bases spanning the gap. Germline V CDR1 and CDR2: DFQATT, SNEGSKA (reference sequence). The CDR3 nucleotides are TGCAGTGCTAGAGATGGCGACAGACAGTACTTC. Its protein is CSARDGDRQYF.

This chain connects TRBV11-3 to TRBJ2-2; D gene uncertain. V lost 1 base, J lost 2 bases, and 8 bases lay in between. CDR3 length: 15 residues. CDR1 is SGHNT, CDR2 YENEEA, per germline. The DNA for the CDR3 is TGTGCCAGCAGCTTAGTTGGGCAAAACACCGGGGAGCTGTTTTTT. Translation gives CASSLVGQNTGELFF.

This clonotype came up many times. The V call is TRBV4-3, the J call TRBJ2-1, with 13 nucleotides matching TRBD2. The V segment lost 0 bases and the J segment 12 bases; nucleotides outside the gene matches: 5. The germline CDR1 and CDR2 sequences are LGHNA and YSLEER. This CDR3 has 15 residues. CDR3 DNA: TGCGCCAGCAGCCAAGAAGGACTAGCGGGAGCTAGGCAGTTCTTC. The encoded protein is CASSQEGLAGARQFF.

The chain carries TRBV4-3 and TRBJ2-1; D is undetermined. V shed 1 base and J shed 2 bases, with 9 bases lying between them. Germline V gives CDR1 LGHNA, CDR2 YSLEER. The CDR3 consists of 15 residues. The CDR3 reads CASSQGGPAYNEQFF. Here the CDR3 DNA reads TGCGCCAGCAGCCAAGGAGGCCCTGCCTACAATGAGCAGTTCTTC.

This clonotype was seen only a few times. This CDR3 reads CASSFSVEANYGYTF. Here the CDR3 DNA reads TGCGCCAGCAGCTTTAGCGTAGAAGCTAACTATGGCTACACCTTC. The chain couples TRBV5-1 to TRBJ1-2; D is uncertain. Germline V gene lookup returns CDR1 SGHRS and CDR2 YFSETQ. V was cut by 2 bases and J by 0 bases, with 11 bases left in between. CDR3 size: 15 residues.

The chain combines TRBV4-1 with TRBJ2-7, with D perhaps TRBD2 (5 bases). The CDR3 is 13 residues long. Germline V gives CDR1 MGHRA, CDR2 YSYEKL. V lost 2 bases and J lost 4, with 9 bases in between. The CDR3, as DNA: TGCGCCAGCAGCCAAAACGAGGGATACGAGCAGTACTTC. The encoded protein is CASSQNEGYEQYF.

The sample holds one count of this clonotype. The rearrangement links TRBV7-2 to TRBJ2-7, with D maybe TRBD1 (6 bases). V dropped 5 bases and J dropped 6 bases, with 17 bases sitting between them. In germline, CDR1 is SGHTA, CDR2 FQGNSA. There are 14 residues in the CDR3. Here the CDR3 reads CASSVTGKGGEQYF. Here the CDR3 DNA reads TGTGCCAGCAGCGTCACAGGGAAGGGCGGCGAGCAGTACTTC.

The V and J genes are TRBV15 and TRBJ2-5, with D maybe TRBD1 (5 bases). CDR3 length equals 13 residues. V was trimmed by 1 base and J by 3 bases, leaving 6 bases between them. CDR1 is LNHNV, CDR2 YYDKDF, per germline (reference sequence). The CDR3 nucleotides are TGTGCCACCAGCAGAGGACAGAAAGAGACCCAGTACTTC. Its translation: CATSRGQKETQYF.

This clonotype was detected a few times. The chain couples TRBV6-1 to TRBJ2-2; D remains unclear. Trimming shortened V by 6 bases and J by 1 base, and 6 bases separated the two germline ends. CDR1 and CDR2 (germline): MNHNS, SASEGT. The CDR3 consists of 13 residues. CDR3 protein: CASRLQNTGELFF. In DNA, the CDR3 is TGTGCCAGCAGACTCCAGAACACCGGGGAGCTGTTTTTT.

The chain links TRBV11-1 to TRBJ2-3; a possible D gene is TRBD2 (5 bases). V lost 5 bases and J lost 4, with 7 bases in between. Germline CDR1 SGHAT, CDR2 FQDESV (reference sequence). CDR3 length: 12 residues. The CDR3 coding sequence is TGTGCCAGCAGCAAACTAGCAGATACGCAGTATTTT. Its protein is CASSKLADTQYF.

CDR3 sequence reads: CASSGGTISYNEQFF. The CDR3 DNA is TGTGCCAGCAGCGGTGGGACTATCTCCTACAATGAGCAGTTCTTC. The genes are TRBV9 and TRBJ2-1; 7 bases are shared with TRBD2. Trimming cost V 3 bases and J 0 bases; bases outside gene matches: 3. The V gene's germline CDR1 is SGDLS and CDR2 YYNGEE. The CDR3 is 15 residues long.

This clonotype was seen ten or more times. The chain combines TRBV4-2 with TRBJ2-1; TRBD2 matches 9 bases. The CDR3 is 15 amino acids. Germline CDR1 LGHNA, CDR2 YNFKEQ. V gave up 1 base and J gave up 3 bases; unmatched junction bases: 1. CDR3 coding DNA: TGTGCCAGCAGCCAAGTTAGCGGGAGCTACAATGAGCAGTTCTTC. Its translation is CASSQVSGSYNEQFF.

Points on this clonotype: The junction differs from germline at one of its ends, possibly a read error. This chain uses TRBV4-1 with TRBJ1-3, with D unresolved. The CDR3 spans 14 residues. Germline V gives CDR1 MGHRA, CDR2 YSYEKL. The CDR3 here is CASSEEGGGNTIYF. Written as DNA, the CDR3 is TGCGCCAGCAGCGAAGAAGGAGGTGGAAACACCATATATTTT.

The chain has TRBV5-1 and TRBJ2-7, with TRBD1 matching 8 bases. Germline CDR1 reads SGHRS; CDR2 reads YFSETQ. V was clipped by 5 bases and J by 6 bases; unmatched bases: 7. The CDR3 totals 13 residues. CDR3 residues: CASSSKGTGEQYF. The CDR3 nucleotides read TGCGCCAGCAGTTCGAAGGGGACAGGCGAGCAGTACTTC.

CDR3: CASSKKGGRGEKLFF. The CDR3 coding sequence is TGTGCCAGCAGCAAGAAGGGGGGGCGCGGTGAAAAACTGTTTTTT. The chain is built from TRBV7-6 and TRBJ1-4; a weak D match, TRBD1 (6 bases). The germline V gene encodes CDR1 SGHVS and CDR2 FNYEAQ. This CDR3 comprises 15 residues. The germline V and J ends were trimmed by 5 bases and 7 bases, with 17 bases remaining between them. Full variable domain (rest looked up from reference TRBV7-6 and TRBJ1-4): GAGVSQSPRYKVTKRGQDVALRCDPISGHVSLYWYRQALGQGPEFLTYFNYEAQQDKSGLPNDRFSAERPEGSISTLTIQRTEQRDSAMYRCASSKKGGRGEKLFFGSGTQLSVL.

This clonotype was found a few times. This chain uses TRBV20-1 with TRBJ1-4; tentatively, D is TRBD1 (6 bases). Germline V CDR1 and CDR2: DFQATT, SNEGSKA (reference sequence). V was pared by 0 bases and J by 7 bases, with 12 bases between. The CDR3 runs 14 residues. The CDR3 DNA is TGCAGTGCTAGAGACGGGGGGCGTTCTGAAAAACTGTTTTTT. It encodes CSARDGGRSEKLFF.

This clonotype has just a few counts. This rearrangement joins TRBV28 to TRBJ2-2; 10 nucleotides align to TRBD2. The V segment lost 6 bases and the J segment 3 bases; nucleotides outside the gene matches: 7. The CDR3 sequence is 16 residues long. The V gene's germline CDR1 is MDHEN and CDR2 SYDVKM. CDR3 sequence: CASSPLAGEDTGELFF. DNA for the CDR3: TGTGCCAGCAGCCCTCTAGCGGGAGAGGACACCGGGGAGCTGTTTTTT.

The rearrangement uses TRBV9 and TRBJ1-3; a possible D gene is TRBD1 (5 bases). The CDR3 spans 16 residues. CDR1 SGDLS and CDR2 YYNGEE come from the germline V gene. Deletions cut 0 bases from V and 3 bases from J, with 13 bases between. CDR3 sequence reads: CASSVAEGLHGNTIYF. CDR3 DNA: TGTGCCAGCAGCGTAGCCGAGGGGCTCCATGGAAACACCATATATTTT.